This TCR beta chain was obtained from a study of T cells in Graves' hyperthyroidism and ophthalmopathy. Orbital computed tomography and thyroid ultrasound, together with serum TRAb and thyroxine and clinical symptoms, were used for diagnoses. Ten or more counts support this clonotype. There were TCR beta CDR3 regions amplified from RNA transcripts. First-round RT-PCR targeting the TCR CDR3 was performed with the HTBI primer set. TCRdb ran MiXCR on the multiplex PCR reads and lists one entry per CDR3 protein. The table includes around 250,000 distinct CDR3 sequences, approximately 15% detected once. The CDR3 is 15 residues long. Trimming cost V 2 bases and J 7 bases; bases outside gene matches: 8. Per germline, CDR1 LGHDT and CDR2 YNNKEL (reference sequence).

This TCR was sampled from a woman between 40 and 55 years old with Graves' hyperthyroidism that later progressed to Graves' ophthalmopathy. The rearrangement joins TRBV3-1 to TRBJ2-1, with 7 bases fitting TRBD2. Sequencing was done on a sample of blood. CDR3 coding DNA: TGTGCCAGCAGCCAAATGGCGGGAGTCGGGAATGAGCAGTTCTTC. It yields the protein CASSQMAGVGNEQFF.